A selection of T cell receptor beta chains follows, all from one sample in a study of blood T cells in healthy people across ages. MiXCR, applied by TCRdb to the 5' RACE reads, yields one record per CDR3 protein. The sample shows around 800,000 distinct CDR3 sequences, more than 35% of them seen only once. Sequencing input: blood. The receptors were gathered from an older man in good health. Each CDR3 is given with its conserved first and last residue. Fields, in order: D gene, V gene, J gene, clone size, CDR3 length, CDR3 protein. The D gene is left open where the match is weak. Size values are once, few and many counts, or a class for expanded clones, and some rows have none.

-,TRBV7-3,TRBJ2-1,few,14,CASSPGVPGNEQFF
TRBD2,TRBV7-3,-,few,22,CASSSTGVGTSGTTGSYNEQYF
-,TRBV7-2,TRBJ2-1,-,13,CASSFTGIDEQFF
TRBD2,TRBV24-1,TRBJ2-3,few,17,CATSEIVGTSGTDTQYF
-,TRBV29-1,TRBJ2-3,many,13,CSVEEADTDTQYF
-,TRBV6-5,TRBJ2-7,-,16,CASSYSTAGPTYEQYF
-,TRBV5-1,TRBJ2-3,few,12,CASSPDGDTQYF
TRBD1,TRBV5-8,TRBJ2-5,few,16,CASSSGTGGRSETQYF
-,TRBV24-1,TRBJ2-1,-,13,CATSDQGGDEQFF
-,TRBV5-1,TRBJ2-4,few,18,CASSSQFSGGVAKNIQYF
-,TRBV6-5,TRBJ2-5,-,12,CASRDWQETQYF
TRBD1,TRBV7-3,TRBJ1-2,-,13,CASSPYPGGGYTF
-,TRBV20-1,-,-,14,CSARDTGIRDEQYF
TRBD2,TRBV15,TRBJ2-5,-,13,CATSLAGGYEQYF
-,TRBV9,TRBJ1-1,-,13,CASSVATTGEAFF
-,TRBV2,TRBJ2-1,-,12,CASSESGREQFF
TRBD2,TRBV6-2/TRBV6-3,TRBJ2-1,-,14,CASSYVGTSGTQFF
TRBD1,TRBV7-3,TRBJ1-1,many,13,CASSSRQGEEAFF
TRBD1,TRBV24-1,TRBJ2-5,-,15,CATSDRTGGRETQYF
TRBD2,TRBV5-1,TRBJ2-3,-,16,CASSLVRDYDTDTQYF
TRBD1,TRBV6-2/TRBV6-3,TRBJ2-7,-,12,CASSGTGYQQYF
-,TRBV4-2,TRBJ2-7,-,15,CASSQESLGVGEQYF